The 29 T cell receptor beta chains given below trace back to one sample, sequenced in a study of T cells in Graves' hyperthyroidism and ophthalmopathy. TCR beta CDR3 regions were amplified from RNA. The HTBI primer set was used in a first-round RT-PCR of the TCR CDR3. Each CDR3 protein gets one entry after TCRdb re-called the multiplex PCR reads with MiXCR. The data contain roughly 300,000 distinct CDR3 sequences, about 21% of them singletons. The sequenced sample consisted of blood. The origin of the receptors is a woman aged 50 to 65 with Graves' hyperthyroidism.

The rearrangement links TRBV14 to TRBJ2-7; 9 nucleotides align to TRBD1. Germline-derived CDR1 and CDR2 are SGHDN and FVKESK. The CDR3 is made up of 14 amino acids. Losses at the gene ends were 1 base for V and 6 bases for J; bases not matched to a gene: 4. For the CDR3, the DNA is TGTGCCAGCAGCCAAGTAGGGACAGGGATCGAGCAGTACTTC. Protein sequence: CASSQVGTGIEQYF. The full variable domain, in which reference TRBV14 and TRBJ2-7 provide the parts outside the CDR3, is EAGVTQFPSHSVIEKGQTVTLRCDPISGHDNLYWYRRVMGKEIKFLLHFVKESKQDESGMPNNRFLAERTGGTYSTLKVQPAELEDSGVYFCASSQVGTGIEQYFGPGTRLTVT.

This clonotype was seen a few times. The V gene is TRBV5-6, the J gene TRBJ2-7, with unresolved D. V was shortened by 6 bases and J by 0 bases, with 16 bases between the two germline ends. This CDR3 is built from 15 residues. Germline loops: CDR1 SGHDT, CDR2 YYEEEE. CDR3 protein: CASNGLGANSYEQYF. The CDR3 region has the DNA TGTGCCAGCAACGGGTTGGGTGCGAACTCCTACGAGCAGTACTTC.

This clonotype was seen many times. This rearrangement joins TRBV20-1 to TRBJ1-1, with no clear D. Per the germline V gene, CDR1 is DFQATT and CDR2 is SNEGSKA (reference sequence). The germline V and J ends were trimmed by 4 bases and 1 base, with 13 bases remaining between them. The CDR3 has 14 residues. This CDR3 reads CSATPSAGNTEAFF. As DNA, the CDR3 is TGCAGTGCTACGCCATCTGCCGGGAACACTGAAGCTTTCTTT.

This clonotype appeared a single time. This chain connects TRBV6-4 to TRBJ1-1; a weak D match, TRBD1 (5 bases). Trimming pared 5 bases from V and 1 base from J, leaving 8 bases between. CDR1 and CDR2 from the germline V gene are MRHNA and SNTAGT. CDR3 size: 13 residues. The DNA of the CDR3 is TGTGCCAGCAGTAGACAGCGGAACACTGAAGCTTTCTTT. Translated, it gives CASSRQRNTEAFF.

This clonotype was seen many times. The chain combines TRBV29-1 with TRBJ2-3; 8 bases agree with TRBD2. The CDR3 length is 14 residues. From germline, CDR1 is SQVTM and CDR2 ANQGSEA. V dropped 2 bases and J dropped 1; count of bases not matched to a gene: 2. The CDR3 loop is CSVEQAGGTDTQYF. CDR3 DNA: TGCAGCGTTGAACAAGCGGGGGGCACAGATACGCAGTATTTT.

The table lists this clonotype with a few counts. This sequence joins TRBV5-4 and TRBJ2-1, with D unclear. Trimming cost V 4 bases and J 7 bases, with 18 bases left between them. The CDR3 length is 15 residues. Germline values: CDR1 SGHNT, CDR2 YYREEE (reference sequence). The CDR3 DNA follows: TGTGCCAGCAGCCTGCTCGAGCCATTAAGGAATGAGCAGTTCTTC. Protein sequence: CASSLLEPLRNEQFF.

In this sample, this clonotype turned up many times. Germline and junction disagree at one end, which may indicate a read error. The chain is built from TRBV18 and TRBJ2-5; D unclear. CDR1 is KGHSH and CDR2 is LQKENI in the germline V gene. This CDR3 contains 13 residues. CDR3 sequence: CASSQGPQGTQYF. The CDR3 DNA sequence: TGTGCCAGCTCACAAGGTCCTCAAGGGACCCAGTACTTC.

Many counts were recorded for this clonotype. CDR3 nucleotides: TGTGCCAGCAGCTTGGGAGGTGGTGATTCACCCCTCCACTTT. It translates to CASSLGGGDSPLHF. The chain links TRBV5-4 to TRBJ1-6; no clear D. CDR3 length: 14 amino acids. Deletions cut 0 bases from V and 8 bases from J, with 9 bases between. CDR1 is SGHNT, CDR2 YYREEE, per germline (reference sequence).

This clonotype was observed at least ten times. This chain uses TRBV24-1 with TRBJ2-7; D gene unclear. Germline V lookup: CDR1 KGHDR, CDR2 SFDVKD. CDR3 size: 12 residues. The V end was cut by 7 bases, the J end by 0 bases, with 6 bases between. CDR3 in amino acids: CATRDRSYEQYF. CDR3 nucleotide sequence: TGTGCCACCAGGGACCGCTCCTACGAGCAGTACTTC.

This clonotype was picked up many times. J is TRBJ2-2 and V is TRBV5-1; D might be TRBD2 (6 bases). The CDR3 is made up of 14 amino acids. Germline loops: CDR1 SGHRS, CDR2 YFSETQ. V was cut by 5 bases and J by 0 bases, with 8 bases left in between. The CDR3: CASRGLTNTGELFF. DNA for the CDR3: TGCGCCAGCAGGGGACTGACGAACACCGGGGAGCTGTTTTTT.

This clonotype was detected ten times or more. The V call is TRBV20-1, the J call TRBJ2-1, with a tentative D call TRBD2 (5 bases). The CDR3 totals 12 residues. Trimming removed 6 bases from V and 7 bases from J, with 13 bases in between. The germline CDR1 and CDR2 sequences are DFQATT and SNEGSKA (reference sequence). The CDR3 spells CSASPQRNEQFF. Here the CDR3 DNA reads TGCAGTGCCTCCCCTCAGCGGAATGAGCAGTTCTTC.

This clonotype was counted between two and nine times. The chain links TRBV11-2 to TRBJ1-2, with a tentative D call TRBD1 (6 bases). Germline CDR1 is SGHAT and CDR2 is FQNNGV. V dropped 6 bases and J dropped 3 bases, with 17 bases sitting between them. This CDR3 has 15 residues. CDR3 region: CASSTGTRRYYGYTF. The CDR3 DNA reads as TGTGCCAGCAGTACCGGGACAAGACGATACTATGGCTACACCTTC. Complete variable domain (other parts from reference TRBV11-2 and TRBJ1-2): EAGVAQSPRYKIIEKRQSVAFWCNPISGHATLYWYQQILGQGPKLLIQFQNNGVVDDSQLPKDRFSAERLKGVDSTLKIQPAKLEDSAVYLCASSTGTRRYYGYTFGSGTRLTVV.

This clonotype was detected many times. The rearrangement uses TRBV20-1 and TRBJ1-5; D might be TRBD1 (5 bases). The CDR3 spans 13 residues. The germline CDR1 and CDR2 sequences are DFQATT and SNEGSKA (reference sequence). V lost 5 bases, J lost 0 bases, and 8 bases lay in between. The CDR3 region is CSASQGSNQPQHF. The CDR3 DNA sequence: TGCAGTGCTTCTCAGGGTAGCAATCAGCCCCAGCATTTT.

V and J are TRBV2 and TRBJ2-7; D remains ambiguous. CDR3 length: 10 residues. V shed 8 bases and J shed 6 bases, with 8 bases lying between them. Germline lookup yields CDR1 SNHLY and CDR2 FYNNEI. The CDR3 DNA is TGTGCCAGCGGACCTCCCGAGCAGTACTTC. Its translation: CASGPPEQYF.

The genes are TRBV7-2 and TRBJ2-7, with D perhaps TRBD1 or TRBD2 (6 bases each). Trimming removed 5 bases at V and 2 bases at J, with 16 bases between. Germline assignment: CDR1 SGHTA and CDR2 FQGNSA. The CDR3 loop spans 15 amino acids. CDR3 protein: CASSKGDGGPYEQYF. DNA of the CDR3: TGTGCCAGCAGCAAAGGGGATGGGGGGCCCTACGAGCAGTACTTC.

This clonotype was detected many times. The gene calls are TRBV2 and TRBJ2-5, with D possibly being TRBD2 (7 bases). V lost 1 base to trimming and J lost 5 bases, with 11 bases between them. Germline loops: CDR1 SNHLY, CDR2 FYNNEI. The length of the CDR3 is 14 residues. CDR3 sequence reads: CASSEGRGRETQYF. The CDR3 DNA reads TGTGCCAGCAGTGAAGGGCGGGGGCGGGAGACCCAGTACTTC.

V usage is TRBV28 and J usage is TRBJ1-6, with D unclear. The CDR3 runs 16 residues. From germline, CDR1 is MDHEN and CDR2 SYDVKM. Trimming removed 3 bases at V and 0 bases at J, with 9 bases between. CDR3 sequence: CASSLASSSYNSPLHF. CDR3 in DNA: TGTGCCAGCAGTTTGGCGAGTAGCTCCTATAATTCACCCCTCCACTTT.

This clonotype was observed a few times. V and J are TRBV7-9 and TRBJ2-1; 7 nucleotides align to TRBD1. After removal of 5 bases from V and 3 bases from J, the junction contained 7 bases not matched to a gene. Germline CDR1 reads SEHNR; CDR2 reads FQNEAQ (reference sequence). The CDR3 is 15 residues long. CDR3 nucleotides: TGTGCCAGCAGCGCCAGGGACAGCCTCTACAATGAGCAGTTCTTC. Translation: CASSARDSLYNEQFF.

This clonotype has more than one count but fewer than ten. This chain uses TRBV11-3 with TRBJ2-5; 8 bases are a match to TRBD2. CDR1 and CDR2 (germline): SGHNT, YENEEA. This CDR3 region has 15 residues. Unmatched junction bases numbered 9, after V lost 5 bases and J lost 4 bases. The CDR3 region is CASSPRRGGRETQYF. The CDR3 DNA is TGTGCCAGCAGCCCAAGGCGCGGGGGGCGAGAGACCCAGTACTTC.

This clonotype occurred a few times. The chain carries TRBV7-9 and TRBJ2-2, with TRBD2 matching over 7 bases. With 5 bases clipped from V and 8 bases from J, the junction kept 5 bases outside the gene matches. This CDR3 is 13 amino acids long. From germline, CDR1 is SEHNR and CDR2 FQNEAQ (reference sequence). The CDR3 DNA is TGTGCCAGCAGCGACGGGGGGAGAGGGGAGCTGTTTTTT. Its translation is CASSDGGRGELFF.

This clonotype was recorded a few times. This may be a read error, as it is one base from a much larger clone. The chain uses TRBV11-3 and TRBJ2-5, with 7 bases that match TRBD1. CDR1 is SGHNT, CDR2 YENEEA, per germline. V shed 3 bases and J 5 bases; nucleotides not matched to a gene: 9. The CDR3 length is 15 residues. The CDR3 is CASSLIGTAKETQYF. The CDR3 DNA is TGTGCCAGCAGCTTGATAGGGACAGCTAAGGAGACCCAGTACTTC. The full variable domain, rest sourced from reference TRBV11-3 and TRBJ2-5, is EAGVVQSPRYKIIEKKQPVAFWCNPISGHNTLYWYLQNLGQGPELLIRYENEEAVDDSQLPKDRFSAERLKGVDSTLKIQPAELGDSAVYLCASSLIGTAKETQYFGPGTRLLVL.

As concerns this clonotype: An end of the junction does not agree with germline; a read error may underlie this. CDR3 nucleotides: TGTGCCAGCAGCTTGGGATGGGCTGAAGCTTTCTTT. This gives the protein CASSLGWAEAFF. J is TRBJ1-1 and V is TRBV5-1; D is uncertain. Looked up from germline, CDR1 is SGHRS and CDR2 is YFSETQ. The CDR3 loop spans 12 amino acids.

This clonotype was recorded at least ten times. The chain uses TRBV28 and TRBJ2-5; perhaps TRBD2 as D (6 bases). This CDR3 has 16 amino acids. V lost 4 bases, J lost 2 bases, and 17 bases lay in between. The V gene's germline CDR1 is MDHEN and CDR2 SYDVKM. The CDR3 region is CASSSYRGLGQETQYF. CDR3 DNA: TGTGCCAGCAGTTCCTATCGGGGGTTGGGGCAAGAGACCCAGTACTTC.

This clonotype was counted at least ten times. The chain has TRBV2 and TRBJ2-7; 7 nucleotides line up with TRBD1. CDR3 length: 13 residues. The V gene end was trimmed by 7 bases and the J gene end by 4 bases; junction bases not matched to a gene: 7. In germline, CDR1 is SNHLY, CDR2 FYNNEI. CDR3: CASTQGIKYEQYF. Written as DNA, the CDR3 is TGTGCCAGCACACAGGGGATCAAGTACGAGCAGTACTTC.

This clonotype came up many times. The chain employs TRBV28 and TRBJ1-6; possibly TRBD1 for D (5 bases). Germline CDR1 and CDR2: MDHEN and SYDVKM. This CDR3 region has 15 residues. Trimming cost V 5 bases and J 7 bases, with 15 bases left between them. CDR3 in amino acids: CASSLGGALNSPLHF. As DNA, the CDR3 is TGTGCCAGCAGTCTAGGTGGGGCCTTGAATTCACCCCTCCACTTT.

Many counts were recorded for this clonotype. The chain joins TRBV5-1 to TRBJ2-5, with a tentative D call TRBD2 (5 bases). Between the trimmed V and J ends, which lost 0 bases and 3 bases, there was a span of 6 bases. Germline assignment: CDR1 SGHRS and CDR2 YFSETQ. The CDR3 sequence is 13 residues long. This chain's CDR3 is CASSLAGKETQYF. The CDR3 DNA reads as TGCGCCAGCAGCTTGGCGGGAAAAGAGACCCAGTACTTC.

The chain is built from TRBV2 and TRBJ1-2, with D perhaps matching TRBD1 (5 bases). Per germline, CDR1 SNHLY and CDR2 FYNNEI. V was shortened by 6 bases and J by 6 bases, with 14 bases between the two germline ends. This CDR3 has 13 amino acids. The CDR3 bases are TGTGCCAGCAGCGATCAGGGTAGAGATGGCTACACCTTC. Translating it yields CASSDQGRDGYTF.

There are many counts of this clonotype. This rearrangement joins TRBV5-1 to TRBJ2-1; the D call may be TRBD1 or TRBD2 (6 bases each). This CDR3 spans 15 amino acids. V gave up 2 bases and J gave up 2 bases, with 11 bases separating them. Looked up from germline, CDR1 is SGHRS and CDR2 is YFSETQ. The CDR3 region is CASSLGGTPYNEQFF. DNA of the CDR3: TGCGCCAGCAGCTTAGGGGGGACCCCCTACAATGAGCAGTTCTTC.

The V gene is TRBV7-2, the J gene TRBJ2-6; D is ambiguous. The CDR3 is 18 residues long. The V end was cut by 2 bases, the J end by 1 base, with 15 bases between. The germline gives CDR1 SGHTA, CDR2 FQGNSA. The CDR3 here is CASSLFPGAPSGANVLTF. CDR3 nucleotide sequence: TGTGCCAGCAGCTTATTCCCAGGAGCCCCTTCTGGGGCCAACGTCCTGACTTTC. Full variable domain (rest looked up from reference TRBV7-2 and TRBJ2-6): GAGVSQSPSNKVTEKGKDVELRCDPISGHTALYWYRQSLGQGLEFLIYFQGNSAPDKSGLPSDRFSAERTGGSVSTLTIQRTQQEDSAVYLCASSLFPGAPSGANVLTFGAGSRLTVL.